This TCR beta chain was sequenced for a study of blood T cell repertoires in COVID-19. Study-level information: COVID-19 samples from acute and convalescent phases originated in the United States, Italy and Spain. Sources were T cells, B-cell-depleted T cells, or PBMCs; the material itself was cDNA or gDNA.

In the original analysis: Reference gene primers were amplified, and this amplification served to estimate nucleated cell counts. Here immunoSEQ multiplex PCR was the method, and the copy in TCRdb shows in-frame clones only, minus some. The V and J calls and clone size are taken from that table; D and trimming were inferred from the DNA. This table has roughly 200,000 clones, 85% to 90% appearing once. The V gene lost 0 bases and the J gene lost 3 bases, with 15 bases spanning the gap. This CDR3 is 16 amino acids long. Germline CDR1 is SGDLS and CDR2 is YYNGEE. This TCR was recovered from a man aged 50 to 60 with acute or convalescent COVID-19. The material sequenced was peripheral blood. The chain is built from TRBV9 and TRBJ2-5; possible D gene TRBD1, 6 bases. The CDR3 protein is CASSVGIRDTEETQYF. The DNA for the CDR3 is TGTGCCAGCAGCGTAGGAATAAGGGACACAGAAGAGACCCAGTACTTC.